This is a list of T cell receptor beta chains from one sample in a study of vaccination effects on CD4 cells after COVID-19. The data were produced by immunoSEQ multiplex PCR, yet TCRdb's version contains in-frame clones alone and is incomplete. The sample includes about 15,000 clones, roughly 70% of them seen just once. No antigen is known for these receptors. This specimen was CD4+ T cells from PBMCs cultured with HCoV-NL63 spike peptides, taken after COVID-19 vaccination. These receptor sequences come from a human donor who had a prior SARS-CoV-2 infection. Each CDR3 is given with its conserved first and last residue.

j_call v_call cdr3_aa
TRBJ2-3 TRBV7-3 CASSLIGVGTDTQYF
TRBJ2-1 TRBV7-6 CASSYSGGQYNEQFF
TRBJ1-1 TRBV5-4 CASSLWTVNTEAFF
TRBJ2-1 TRBV5-4 CASSTETRDNEQFF
TRBJ2-1 TRBV6-5 CASSSTGHLVHEQFF
TRBJ2-5 TRBV20-1 CSASPHLAGGVGSQYF
TRBJ2-1 TRBV19 CASRTSGSVAGEQFF
TRBJ2-6 TRBV15 CATSRVRAGANVLTF
TRBJ2-6 TRBV30 CAWSVSGANVLTF
TRBJ2-1 TRBV5-8 CASSLNPYNEQFF
TRBJ2-1 TRBV7-9 CASSSGAEQFF
TRBJ2-7 TRBV7-6 CASSPLAGADEQYF
TRBJ1-1 TRBV6-5 CASSSTVAGVNTEAFF
TRBJ2-7 TRBV4-3 CASSLRLVGEQYF
TRBJ1-2 TRBV18 CASSLVVQGRYGYTF
TRBJ2-7 TRBV7-2 CASSSRQGLGEQYF
TRBJ2-1 TRBV9 CASSSAGTSGRYEQFF
TRBJ2-7 TRBV6-2/TRBV6-3 CASSYSGAARAVYEQYF
TRBJ2-1 TRBV6-5 CASSYRLAPYNEQFF
TRBJ1-2 TRBV4-1 CASSPPPGVYGYTF
TRBJ2-3 TRBV7-9 CASSSTTGGLFTDTQYF
TRBJ2-7 TRBV9 CASSFGPSDSYEQYF
TRBJ2-5 TRBV4-2 CASSQGGLGETQYF
TRBJ1-6 TRBV11-2 CASSTLQNSPLHF
TRBJ2-7 TRBV7-2 CASSFSPGTGAYEQYF
TRBJ2-5 TRBV6-6 CASSYEGGTQYF
TRBJ1-2 TRBV5-1 CASSLRDRGQSNYGYTF
TRBJ2-5 TRBV12-3/TRBV12-4 CASNFWGGETQYF
TRBJ2-5 TRBV9 CASSVGEVGETQYF
TRBJ1-5 TRBV5-5 CASSFEGLQPQHF
TRBJ1-3 TRBV2 CASSSYGGSGNTIYF
TRBJ1-2 TRBV11-2 CASSLSFQRDYGYTF
TRBJ2-5 TRBV28 CASSSQDRVETQYF
TRBJ2-1 TRBV28 CASSFVYNEQFF
TRBJ1-5 TRBV7-2 CASSSDMAHQPQHF
TRBJ2-7 TRBV7-2 CASSTSGLSYEQYF
TRBJ1-3 TRBV10-3 CAISRNSGNTIYF
TRBJ2-1 TRBV5-4 CASSFGFEQFF
TRBJ2-1 TRBV2 CASSDGGSLYYNEQFF
TRBJ2-7 TRBV18 CASSPPSGRAPYEQYF